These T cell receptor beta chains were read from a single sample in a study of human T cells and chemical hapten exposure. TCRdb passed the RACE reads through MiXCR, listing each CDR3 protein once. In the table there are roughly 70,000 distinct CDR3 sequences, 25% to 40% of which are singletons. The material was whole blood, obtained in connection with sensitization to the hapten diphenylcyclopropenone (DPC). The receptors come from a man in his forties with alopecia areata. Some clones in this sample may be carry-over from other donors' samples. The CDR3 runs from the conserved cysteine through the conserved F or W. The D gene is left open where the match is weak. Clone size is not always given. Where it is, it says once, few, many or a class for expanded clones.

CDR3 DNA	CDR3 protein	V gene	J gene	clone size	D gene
TGCGCCAGCAGCCAACTAGGACAGGGTAACGTCAATGAGCAGTTCTTC	CASSQLGQGNVNEQFF	TRBV4-1	TRBJ2-1	.	TRBD1
TGTGCCAGCAGTCCGTCGGGGGGTTCGAACAATCAGCCCCAGCATTTT	CASSPSGGSNNQPQHF	TRBV12-3/TRBV12-4	TRBJ1-5	.	.
TGTGCCAGCCAGGGGGCTAGCGGCCTCAGGGAGCAGTTCTTC	CASQGASGLREQFF	TRBV6-2/TRBV6-3	TRBJ2-1	.	.
TGTGCCAGCAGCCAAATCACCTACGAGCAGTACTTC	CASSQITYEQYF	TRBV5-6	TRBJ2-7	many	.
TGTGCCAGCAGCCCACTTTTGACTAGCCTAGATTCCTCCTACAATGAGCAGTTCTTC	CASSPLLTSLDSSYNEQFF	TRBV27	TRBJ2-1	.	TRBD2
TGTGCCAGCTCACCACTCTCAGGACGGGCAAAGTTCGGGGATACGCAGTATTTT	CASSPLSGRAKFGDTQYF	TRBV18	TRBJ2-3	few	.
TGTGCCAGCAGACGACAGGGAAATAATTCACCCCTCCACTTT	CASRRQGNNSPLHF	TRBV2	TRBJ1-6	.	TRBD1
TGCGCCAGCAGCTTGGGGCGCGGGGGGACCCTGAGCTCCTACAATGAGCAGTTCTTC	CASSLGRGGTLSSYNEQFF	TRBV5-1	TRBJ2-1	.	TRBD2
TGCGCCAGCAGCTTATGGCAGAACACCGGGGAGCTGTTTTTT	CASSLWQNTGELFF	TRBV5-1	TRBJ2-2	.	.
TGCGCCAGCAGCCCGGACAGAAGCTATGGCTACACCTTC	CASSPDRSYGYTF	TRBV4-3	TRBJ1-2	.	.
TGTGCCAGCAGTTTCTCCAGTATTCAGACCTACGAGCAGTACTTC	CASSFSSIQTYEQYF	TRBV12-3/TRBV12-4	TRBJ2-7	few	.
TGTGCCAGCACTCCCGACAGTGGGTCCTACGAGCAGTACTTC	CASTPDSGSYEQYF	TRBV12-3/TRBV12-4	TRBJ2-7	few	.
TGCAGCGTTGAACTTACAGCCCGGGCCTACGAGCAGTACTTC	CSVELTARAYEQYF	TRBV29-1	TRBJ2-7	.	.
TGCAGTGCTAGAGGAGACAGGGGGGGCCCGGGTGGTGAAGCTTTCTTT	CSARGDRGGPGGEAFF	TRBV20-1	TRBJ1-1	.	TRBD1
TGTGCCAGCAGTGGGCAAACGGGACAGGGGGCTAGGGAGCAGTACTTC	CASSGQTGQGAREQYF	TRBV2	TRBJ2-7	.	TRBD1
TGTGCCAGCAGCCTGGAGCTGGGAGAGCAGTACTTC	CASSLELGEQYF	TRBV7-9	TRBJ2-7	.	.
TGTGCCAGCAGCCTTGGGACAACAGTCCCCGGGGAGCTGTTTTTT	CASSLGTTVPGELFF	TRBV7-2	TRBJ2-2	few	.
TGTGCCAGCAGAGATGTAGCGGGACCCTACAATGAGCAGTTCTTC	CASRDVAGPYNEQFF	TRBV6-2/TRBV6-3	TRBJ2-1	few	TRBD2
TGCAGTGCTAGTCAGGAGGTCTACGAGCAGTACTTC	CSASQEVYEQYF	TRBV20-1	TRBJ2-7	few	.
TGTGCCAGCAGAGGCAGGGGCTCTGGAAACACCATATATTTT	CASRGRGSGNTIYF	TRBV12-3/TRBV12-4	TRBJ1-3	few	.
TGTGCCAGCAGCTCTCTAGCGGGAGCCAACAATGAGCAGTTCTTC	CASSSLAGANNEQFF	TRBV5-4	TRBJ2-1	.	TRBD2
TGTGCCAGCAGTCACGGGAGCGCCGAATACAATGAGCAGTTCTTC	CASSHGSAEYNEQFF	TRBV6-2/TRBV6-3	TRBJ2-1	large	.
TGTGCCAGCAGCTTAAGACGGATCTCCTACAATGAGCAGTTCTTC	CASSLRRISYNEQFF	TRBV5-6	TRBJ2-1	few	.
TGTGCCAGCAGCTTAGTCCCAGCTCAAGAGACCCAGTACTTC	CASSLVPAQETQYF	TRBV7-8	TRBJ2-5	.	.
TGTGCCAGCAGCTTTAGGACTTCGAACACTGAAGCTTTCTTT	CASSFRTSNTEAFF	TRBV5-5	TRBJ1-1	.	.
TGTGCCAGCAGTTCTCCCAGCGGGCACACAGATACGCAGTATTTT	CASSSPSGHTDTQYF	TRBV6-5	TRBJ2-3	.	.
TGTGCCAGCAGTTTAAGATCCCTAGCGCAGTTCTTC	CASSLRSLAQFF	TRBV28	TRBJ2-1	few	.
TGTGCCAGCAGCTCCACCCCCCTCGACAGGGGCAGGAGGACAGATACGCAGTATTTT	CASSSTPLDRGRRTDTQYF	TRBV7-3	TRBJ2-3	.	TRBD1
TGTGCCAGCAGCCACCCCAATGCGGGACAGGGGTACAATGAGCAGTTCTTC	CASSHPNAGQGYNEQFF	TRBV14	TRBJ2-1	few	TRBD1
TGTGCCAGCAGCCAAGCCGGGACAGCGAGCTCCTACGAGCAGTACTTC	CASSQAGTASSYEQYF	TRBV4-2	TRBJ2-7	.	TRBD1